This TCR beta chain was sequenced during a study of cytomegalovirus exposure and HLA in healthy donors. Findings and limits, study-wide: Productive rates of about 87% or about 30% were seen for most TCR beta V segments in an earlier analysis.

As for this clone: Its antigen remains unidentified.

Vbeta (60) and Jbeta (13) primers were used in the PCR. As handled by the study authors: As a later analysis found, there were approximately 80 million unique TCR beta chains, of which roughly 11 million were shared. Generated by immunoSEQ multiplex PCR, the TCRdb table keeps only in-frame clones and is missing some. D and trimming were read from the DNA, whereas the V and J calls and clone size are those reported in that table. Altogether hundreds of thousands of clones are present, less than 80% being singletons, with the ten largest covering 0.2% to 0.25%. Although they were nominally healthy when sampled, donors likely had unrecorded immune exposures. The sequence was obtained from a girl between 2 and 10 years old in good health and CMV-seronegative. Sample: PBMCs.

The CDR3 nucleotides read TGTGCCAGCAGATCACGGGAGGGGCGGGGGGATGAGCAGTTCTTC. Amino acids: CASRSREGRGDEQFF. The chain links TRBV6-5 to TRBJ2-1, with 8 nucleotides matching TRBD2. V was clipped by 6 bases and J by 8 bases; unmatched bases: 12. This CDR3 is built from 15 residues. CDR1 is MNHEY, CDR2 SVGAGI, per germline.